The T cell receptor beta chain described here comes from a study of beta chain features in type 1 diabetes. Study summary: The samples had roughly 110,000,000 sorted cells examined in all. Regarding the study as a whole: Moderately but significantly shorter TCRB CDR3s were found in Type 1 diabetes patients in all four CD4+ subsets.

As concerns this clone: As yet, its antigen is unknown.

The germline gives CDR1 MNHEY, CDR2 SMNVEV (reference sequence). V lost 1 base to trimming and J lost 7 bases, with 11 bases between them. The CDR3 contains 15 residues. By way of CD45RO/CCR7/CD25/CD127/CD95/CD27, the CD4+ regulatory, stem cell-like memory, central memory and naive cells were sorted. Every bit of the isolated RNA underwent reverse transcription, so sequencing read expressed TCRB transcripts. Clones were sequenced by immunoSEQ multiplex PCR, and TCRdb holds only the in-frame ones, with some missing. The sample has 640,000 or so clones; around an eighth are singletons. The sequenced material came from naive CD4+ T cells from blood. J is TRBJ1-6 and V is TRBV27; no firm D call. The TCR was taken from a man aged 18 to 29 with type 1 diabetes. The CDR3 nucleotides read TGTGCCAGCAGTTTATGGGGAGGAGGAAATTCACCCCTCCACTTT. Translated: CASSLWGGGNSPLHF.